This T cell receptor beta chain was recovered during a study of blood T cell repertoires in COVID-19. About the study: Sources were T cells, B-cell-depleted T cells, or PBMCs; the material itself was cDNA or gDNA.

Profiling relied on immunoSEQ multiplex PCR, and the TCRdb table lists in-frame clones only, not all of them. Of over 90,000 clones listed, roughly nine tenths are singletons. The CDR3 loop spans 14 amino acids. The V end was cut by 4 bases, the J end by 7 bases, with 14 bases between. Germline CDR1 is LGHDT and CDR2 is YNNKEL (reference sequence). This TCR derives from a human donor in a cohort sampled during active COVID-19. The chain combines TRBV3-1 (or the pseudogene TRBV3-2) with TRBJ2-1, with D tentatively TRBD2 (6 bases). The sample was peripheral blood. The chain's CDR3 is CASSRTPLANEQFF. As DNA, the CDR3 is TGTGCCAGCAGCCGGACACCCCTAGCGAATGAGCAGTTCTTC.